This TCR beta chain stems from a study of OX40 agonist ivuxolimab in advanced cancers. Overall study findings and caveats: A proportion of nonresponders additionally exhibited low normalized T-cell clonal expansion.

Trimming took off 0 bases at V and 7 bases at J, with 12 bases between the two ends. The CDR3 length is 15 residues. Germline CDR1 reads WSHSY; CDR2 reads SAAADI. A remark on this clone: What it binds is not known.

The data were produced by immunoSEQ multiplex PCR, yet TCRdb's version contains in-frame clones alone and is incomplete. The table lists over 65,000 clones, around 93% of them singletons. The sequence was collected from an adult with an advanced solid tumor such as melanoma, head and neck, liver or kidney cancer. The chain recombines TRBV10-2 with TRBJ1-4, with D possibly being TRBD1 (5 bases). The material sequenced was CD4+ or CD8+ T cells sorted from blood, taken in a trial of the OX40 agonist ivuxolimab. CDR3 coding DNA: TGCGCCAGCAGTGAGTCGGTAGGGGCGGTTGAAAAACTGTTTTTT. Its protein product is CASSESVGAVEKLFF.